This TCR beta chain was sequenced for a study of response to subunit inactivated influenza vaccine. TCRdb ran MiXCR on the RT-PCR reads and lists one entry per CDR3 protein. Found here are hundreds of thousands of distinct CDR3 sequences, around 16% of them singletons; the top ten hold about 9.9%. CDR1 and CDR2 (germline): MNHEY, SMNVEV (reference sequence). Trimming pared 5 bases from V and 5 bases from J, leaving 24 bases between. CDR3 size: 17 residues. Regarding the study as a whole: Seasonal influenza vaccination, on each occasion, was suggested by the authors to recruit few new T cells.

Points on this clonotype: Its antigen is currently unknown.

Sequences were derived from PBMCs from blood, sampled roughly 12 days after vaccination. The clonotype comes from a man over 45 who received an inactivated influenza vaccine. The J gene is TRBJ2-5, the V gene TRBV27; either TRBD1 or TRBD2 may fit D (5 bases each). The CDR3 here is CASSRDRPLIPGETQYF. The CDR3 DNA sequence: TGTGCCAGCAGTAGGGACCGCCCCTTGATCCCTGGGGAGACCCAGTACTTC.